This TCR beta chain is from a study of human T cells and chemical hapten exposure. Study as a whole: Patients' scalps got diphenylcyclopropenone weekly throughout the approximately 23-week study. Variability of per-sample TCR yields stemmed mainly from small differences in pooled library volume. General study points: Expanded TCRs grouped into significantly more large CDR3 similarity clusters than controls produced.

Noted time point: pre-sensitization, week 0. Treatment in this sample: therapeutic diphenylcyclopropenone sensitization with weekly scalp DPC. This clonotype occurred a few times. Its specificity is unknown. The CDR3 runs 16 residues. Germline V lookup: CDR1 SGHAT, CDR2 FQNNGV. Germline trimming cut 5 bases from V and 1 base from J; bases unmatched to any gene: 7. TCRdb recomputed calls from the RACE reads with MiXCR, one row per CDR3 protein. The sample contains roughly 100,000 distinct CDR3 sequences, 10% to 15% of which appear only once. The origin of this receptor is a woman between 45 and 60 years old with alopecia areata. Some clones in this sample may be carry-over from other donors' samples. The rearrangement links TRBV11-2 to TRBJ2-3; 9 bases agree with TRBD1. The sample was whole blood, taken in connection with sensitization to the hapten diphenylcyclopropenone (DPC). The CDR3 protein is CASSAGQGIGTDTQYF. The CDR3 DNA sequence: TGTGCCAGCAGCGCGGGACAGGGTATCGGCACAGATACGCAGTATTTT.